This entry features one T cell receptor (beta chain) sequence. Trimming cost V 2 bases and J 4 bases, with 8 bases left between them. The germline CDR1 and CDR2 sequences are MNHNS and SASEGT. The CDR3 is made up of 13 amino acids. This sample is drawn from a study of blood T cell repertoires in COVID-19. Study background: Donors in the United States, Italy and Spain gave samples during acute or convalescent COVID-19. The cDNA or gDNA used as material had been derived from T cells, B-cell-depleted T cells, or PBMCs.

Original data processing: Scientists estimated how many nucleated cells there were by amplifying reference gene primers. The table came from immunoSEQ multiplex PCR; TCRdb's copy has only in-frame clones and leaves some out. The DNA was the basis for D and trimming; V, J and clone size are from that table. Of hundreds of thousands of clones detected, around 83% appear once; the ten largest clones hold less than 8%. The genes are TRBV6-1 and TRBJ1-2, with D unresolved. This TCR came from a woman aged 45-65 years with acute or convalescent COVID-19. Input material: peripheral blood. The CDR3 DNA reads TGTGCCAGCAGTGAAACGGAGGGCTATGGCTACACCTTC. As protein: CASSETEGYGYTF.